This TCR beta chain was retrieved from a study of STAT5B mutations in CD4+ large granular lymphocyte leukemia. Remarks on this clone: Antigen specificity is unknown.

Study-level points and caveats: Main leukemic clonotypes were patient-specific, but more than 20% appeared at low frequency elsewhere.

TCRdb's table, derived via immunoSEQ multiplex PCR, lists solely in-frame clones and lacks some. The data hold 34,000 or so clones, with around four fifths observed a single time. Sequences were obtained from CD4+ T cells from blood buffy coats. The sequence derives from a human donor in good health.

CDR3 sequence: CSVEGREEYRVEQFF. DNA for the CDR3: TGCAGCGTTGAGGGCAGGGAAGAATATCGCGTTGAGCAGTTCTTC. V and J are TRBV29-1 and TRBJ2-1; D perhaps matches TRBD1 (5 bases). V lost 3 bases and J 9 bases, leaving 21 bases between the germline ends. The CDR3 is made up of 15 amino acids. Germline V gene lookup returns CDR1 SQVTM and CDR2 ANQGSEA.